This T cell receptor (beta chain) was observed in a study of shared clonotypes between healthy human individuals. Study-wide results and limits: Clonotype sharing across several donors was observed for approximately 5% of naive CD4 clonotypes.

In the case of this clone: The antigen remains undetermined.

The protocol was immunoSEQ multiplex PCR, while the TCRdb copy is restricted to in-frame clones and leaves out a portion. Of about 1 million clones in the sample, 70% to 80% are singletons; the top ten hold around 1.4%. The V gene lost 7 bases and the J gene lost 8 bases, with 17 bases spanning the gap. Per germline, CDR1 SNHLY and CDR2 FYNNEI. This CDR3 spans 13 amino acids. This sequence joins TRBV2 and TRBJ1-2, with D possibly TRBD1 on 5 matching bases. The TCR comes from a young man in good health. Material: memory CD4+ T cells sorted from blood. Noted subset: CD45RA-negative fraction. The CDR3 coding sequence is TGTGCCAGCACCGTGGGCAGGGCCAGCGGCTACACCTTC. It yields the protein CASTVGRASGYTF. The full variable domain, rest sourced from reference TRBV2 and TRBJ1-2, is EPEVTQTPSHQVTQMGQEVILRCVPISNHLYFYWYRQILGQKVEFLVSFYNNEISEKSEIFDDQFSVERPDGSNFTLKIRSTKLEDSAMYFCASTVGRASGYTFGSGTRLTVV.